This T cell receptor (beta chain) is from a study of T cell responses to AZD1222 COVID-19 vaccine. Clones were read by immunoSEQ multiplex PCR, and TCRdb kept only the in-frame ones, dropping some. Among about 140,000 clones, about 92% were seen once, and the ten largest hold around 3.5%. Germline V lookup: CDR1 SNHLY, CDR2 FYNNEI. After removal of 3 bases from V and 1 base from J, the junction contained 0 bases not matched to a gene. This CDR3 region has 14 residues. Findings of the study overall: Clonal diversity may have been underestimated, and the donors were mostly white British, with more females than males. Spike-specific TCR breadth and depth went up after people got two AZD1222 doses.

On this clone: The antigen is undetermined.

The chain is built from TRBV2 and TRBJ1-2, with TRBD1 matching 9 bases. The clonotype originates from an adult who received the AZD1222 COVID-19 vaccine. The source was peripheral blood, collected 28 days after the second AZD1222 dose. The CDR3 here is CASSEDRGNYGYTF. The CDR3, as DNA: TGTGCCAGCAGTGAGGACAGGGGTAACTATGGCTACACCTTC. Full variable domain (remainder filled in from reference TRBV2 and TRBJ1-2): EPEVTQTPSHQVTQMGQEVILRCVPISNHLYFYWYRQILGQKVEFLVSFYNNEISEKSEIFDDQFSVERPDGSNFTLKIRSTKLEDSAMYFCASSEDRGNYGYTFGSGTRLTVV.